This is a list of T cell receptor beta chains from one sample in a study of regulatory T cells in long-lasting Graves disease. TCRdb recomputed calls from the multiplex PCR reads with MiXCR, one row per CDR3 protein. This table holds approximately 400,000 distinct CDR3 sequences, 14% to 15% found once. These same data were also listed under a study on T cells in Graves' hyperthyroidism and ophthalmopathy.

Source: peripheral blood mononuclear cells (PBMCs), taken at new diagnosis, from a patient treated with antithyroid drugs. Source of these receptors: a woman younger than 45 with Graves disease. The CDR3 runs from the conserved cysteine through the conserved F or W. D genes are given only for firm matches. Some rows mark clone size as missing; the rest say once, few, many or name a class of expanded clone.

D	V	size	J	DNA	CDR3
.	TRBV7-9	.	TRBJ1-1	TGTGCCAGCAGCTTAAGGGGAGACGACACTGAAGCTTTCTTT	CASSLRGDDTEAFF
.	TRBV9	.	TRBJ2-6	TGTGCCAGCAGCGTAGGTGGGGGGTCTGGGGCCAACGTCCTGACTTTC	CASSVGGGSGANVLTF
.	TRBV5-1	many	TRBJ2-3	TGCGCCAGCAGCTTCGGCTTGGACACAGATACGCAGTATTTT	CASSFGLDTDTQYF
.	TRBV19	.	TRBJ2-3	TGTGCCAGTAGTATAGCTCGGGATACGCAGTATTTT	CASSIARDTQYF
.	TRBV5-1	many	TRBJ1-4	TGCGCCAGCAGCCCGCGGGGAACCGCAACTAATGAAAAACTGTTTTTT	CASSPRGTATNEKLFF
.	TRBV7-2	many	TRBJ2-1	TGTGCCAGCAGGATGAGGGGGGGAAGCTCCTACAATGAGCAGTTCTTC	CASRMRGGSSYNEQFF
.	TRBV11-2	many	TRBJ2-5	TGTGCCAGCAGCTTAGAGGGTATTGCGACCCAGTACTTC	CASSLEGIATQYF
TRBD2	TRBV12-3/TRBV12-4	.	TRBJ2-7	TGTGCCAGCAGCCCCCCTAGCGGCGAGCAGTACTTC	CASSPPSGEQYF
TRBD2	TRBV20-1	many	TRBJ2-7	TGCAGTGCTAGGGCTAGCGGGAGGGTCTACGAGCAGTACTTC	CSARASGRVYEQYF
.	TRBV7-3	many	TRBJ2-3	TGTGCCAGCAGCTTAAAGCAGGGCGGCTCCACAGATACGCAGTATTTT	CASSLKQGGSTDTQYF
TRBD2	TRBV28	.	TRBJ2-7	TGTGCCAGCAGTTTTCTTAGCGGGTCTTACGAGCAGTACTTC	CASSFLSGSYEQYF
.	TRBV12-5	many	TRBJ1-1	TGTGCTAGTGGGTCTCGGGGGGGCACTGAAGCTTTCTTT	CASGSRGGTEAFF
TRBD1	TRBV20-1	many	TRBJ2-7	TGCAGTGCTAGTCCACCAAGGGACAGCTACGAGCAGTACTTC	CSASPPRDSYEQYF
.	TRBV25-1	.	TRBJ1-5	TGTGCCAGCAGTGAAGGAAGTTATAGCAATCAGCCCCAGCATTTT	CASSEGSYSNQPQHF
.	TRBV7-3	.	TRBJ2-5	TGTGCCAGCACCATACAGACCGGGGGGCGCGTCCACCGAAGAGAGACCCAGTACTTC	CASTIQTGGRVHRRETQYF
.	TRBV18	many	TRBJ2-5	TGTGCCAGCAGCCCGCGGGACAGAGAAGAGACCCAGTACTTC	CASSPRDREETQYF
TRBD2	TRBV24-1	many	TRBJ2-5	TGTGCCACCAGTGATCTAGCGGGAGGGCCCGGGGAGACCCAGTACTTC	CATSDLAGGPGETQYF
.	TRBV3-1	many	TRBJ2-5	TGTGCCAGCAGCCAAGAACCCCGGGGGGAGACCCAGTACTTC	CASSQEPRGETQYF
.	TRBV15	many	TRBJ1-5	TGTGCCACCAGCAGAGACAGAATTGCGGGTCAGCCCCAGCATTTT	CATSRDRIAGQPQHF
.	TRBV9	many	TRBJ2-1	TGTGCCTCGAGCGGGAATGAGCAGTTCTTC	CASSGNEQFF
TRBD2	TRBV6-1	many	TRBJ2-3	TGTGCCACCGCTAGCGGGAGCGGCACAGATACGCAGTATTTT	CATASGSGTDTQYF
.	TRBV11-3	.	TRBJ2-7	TGTGCCCGGAGGGGCCCGCTGACCTACGAGCAGTACTTC	CARRGPLTYEQYF
.	TRBV12-3/TRBV12-4	many	TRBJ2-3	TGTGCCAGCAGTTACCCAGCGGAAGCTAGCACAGATACGCAGTATTTT	CASSYPAEASTDTQYF
TRBD2	TRBV5-1	many	TRBJ2-3	TGCGCCAGCAGCTCGGTAGCGGGTTACACAGATACGCAGTATTTT	CASSSVAGYTDTQYF
TRBD1	TRBV10-3	many	TRBJ1-1	TGTGCCATAAATCAGGGACAGGCTGAAGCTTTCTTT	CAINQGQAEAFF
TRBD1	TRBV2	few	TRBJ2-1	TGTGCCAGCGGGGAGGGGACAGGGCTTTACAATGAGCAGTTCTTC	CASGEGTGLYNEQFF
.	TRBV2	many	TRBJ1-1	TGTGCCAGCAAGATGGACAGCCTGAACACTGAAGCTTTCTTT	CASKMDSLNTEAFF
TRBD2	TRBV24-1	many	TRBJ2-1	TGTGCCACCAGTGATACTAGCGGGAGGGAGTACAATGAGCAGTTCTTC	CATSDTSGREYNEQFF
.	TRBV20-1	many	TRBJ1-1	TGCAGTGCTAGTGGTACCACTGAAGCTTTCTTT	CSASGTTEAFF
TRBD1	TRBV24-1	many	TRBJ2-7	TGTGCCACCAGGGGACAGGGCGCCGAGCAGTACTTC	CATRGQGAEQYF
.	TRBV24-1	.	TRBJ1-2	TGTGCCACCAGTCAGGCAGCCTACTATGGCTACACCTTC	CATSQAAYYGYTF
.	TRBV19	.	TRBJ2-2	TGTGCCAGTAAGTGGCTGAACACCGGGGAGCTGTTTTTT	CASKWLNTGELFF
TRBD2	TRBV7-9	many	TRBJ2-3	TGTGCCAGCAGCTTAGATCCTGCGGGAGTTAAATCAGATACGCAGTATTTT	CASSLDPAGVKSDTQYF
.	TRBV6-1	.	TRBJ1-1	TGTGCCAGCAGTGTCCCTTTCAAAGGGGTTCCGACTGAAGCTTTCTTT	CASSVPFKGVPTEAFF
.	TRBV9	.	TRBJ1-1	TGTGCCAGCAGCGTAGCTCCCTTAGAGAACACTGAAGCTTTCTTT	CASSVAPLENTEAFF
.	TRBV4-2	many	TRBJ2-7	TGTGCCAGCAGCCAAGTGGCATCCTCGGGGGAGCAGTACTTC	CASSQVASSGEQYF
.	TRBV24-1	many	TRBJ2-5	TGTGCCACCAGTGACCCTACAGGGATCCAAGAGACCCAGTACTTC	CATSDPTGIQETQYF